Detailed here is one T cell receptor (beta chain). The TCR beta CDR3 regions underwent amplification using RNA transcripts as the source. First-round RT-PCR of the TCR CDR3 relied on the HTBI primer set. Via MiXCR, TCRdb re-called the multiplex PCR reads, giving one row per CDR3 protein. This table has roughly 400,000 distinct CDR3 sequences, around a quarter appearing once. This entry belongs to a study of T cells in Graves' hyperthyroidism and ophthalmopathy. The germline CDR1 and CDR2 sequences are MNHEY and SVGEGT. V lost 6 bases and J lost 1, with 13 bases in between. The CDR3 is 15 residues long.

The sequenced sample consisted of blood. The rearrangement joins TRBV6-2 or TRBV6-3 to TRBJ1-3; D might be TRBD1 (6 bases). The receptor was isolated from a man aged 50 to 60 with Graves' hyperthyroidism. The CDR3 DNA sequence: TGTGCCAGCAGCCAAGGGGGACGTTCTGGAAACACCATATATTTT. This translates into CASSQGGRSGNTIYF.